The 2 T cell receptor beta chains presented below share a single source sample, sequenced in a study of blood T cell repertoires in COVID-19. Produced via immunoSEQ multiplex PCR; TCRdb's table is partial and in-frame only. The data contain roughly 140,000 clones, roughly 76% of them singletons. Material for sequencing was peripheral blood. The receptors derive from a human donor with acute or convalescent COVID-19. The donor label of this sample is uncertain.

This chain links TRBV3-1 (or the pseudogene TRBV3-2) with TRBJ1-1, with D uncertain. Germline CDR1 is LGHDT and CDR2 is YNNKEL (reference sequence). The CDR3 extends over 13 amino acids. Deletions cut 0 bases from V and 7 bases from J, with 9 bases between. The CDR3 here is CASSQEMAREAFF. The CDR3 nucleotides read TGTGCCAGCAGCCAAGAAATGGCCCGTGAAGCTTTCTTT.

The chain links TRBV19 to TRBJ2-1; 8 bases are shared with TRBD2. The germline V gene has CDR1 LNHDA and CDR2 SQIVND (reference sequence). This CDR3 region has 15 residues. J gave up 6 bases and V 2 bases, and 6 bases lay outside the gene matches. The CDR3 DNA follows: TGTGCCAGTAGTATAAGCCAGCGGGGGACCAATGAGCAGTTCTTC. This sequence encodes CASSISQRGTNEQFF.